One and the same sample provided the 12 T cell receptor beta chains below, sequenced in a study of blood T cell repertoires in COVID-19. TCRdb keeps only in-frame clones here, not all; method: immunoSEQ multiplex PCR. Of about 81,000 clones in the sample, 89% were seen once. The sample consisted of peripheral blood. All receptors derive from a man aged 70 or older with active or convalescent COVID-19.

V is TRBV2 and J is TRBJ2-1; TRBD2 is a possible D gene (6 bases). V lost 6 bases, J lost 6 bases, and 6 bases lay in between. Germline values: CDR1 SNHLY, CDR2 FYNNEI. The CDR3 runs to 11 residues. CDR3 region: CASRGGNEQFF. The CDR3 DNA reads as TGTGCCAGCAGGGGGGGCAATGAGCAGTTCTTC.

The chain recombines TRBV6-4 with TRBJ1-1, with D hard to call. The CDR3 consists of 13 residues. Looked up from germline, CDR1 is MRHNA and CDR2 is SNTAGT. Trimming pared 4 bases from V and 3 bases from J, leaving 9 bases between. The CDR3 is CASSAEQYTEAFF. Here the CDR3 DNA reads TGTGCCAGCAGTGCGGAGCAGTACACTGAAGCTTTCTTT.

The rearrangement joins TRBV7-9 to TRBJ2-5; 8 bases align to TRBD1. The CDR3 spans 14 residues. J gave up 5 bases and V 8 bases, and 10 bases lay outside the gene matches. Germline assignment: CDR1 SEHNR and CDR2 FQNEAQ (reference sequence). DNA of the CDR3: TGTGCCAGCCGCATCACAACAGGGGGGGAGACCCAGTACTTC. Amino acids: CASRITTGGETQYF.

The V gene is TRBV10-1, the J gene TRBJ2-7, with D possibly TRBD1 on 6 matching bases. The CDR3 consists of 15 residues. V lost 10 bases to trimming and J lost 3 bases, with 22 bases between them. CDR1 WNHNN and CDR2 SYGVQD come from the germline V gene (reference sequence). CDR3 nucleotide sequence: TGCGCCACCGCGACAGGCCATTCCAGTATCTACGAGCAGTACTTC. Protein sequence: CATATGHSSIYEQYF.

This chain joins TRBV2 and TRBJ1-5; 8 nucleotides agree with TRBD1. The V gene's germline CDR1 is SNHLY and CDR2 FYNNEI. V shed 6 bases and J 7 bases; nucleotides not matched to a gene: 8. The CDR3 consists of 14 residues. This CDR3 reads CASSLGQGGQPQHF. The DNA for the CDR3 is TGTGCCAGCAGCCTAGGACAGGGAGGACAGCCCCAGCATTTT.

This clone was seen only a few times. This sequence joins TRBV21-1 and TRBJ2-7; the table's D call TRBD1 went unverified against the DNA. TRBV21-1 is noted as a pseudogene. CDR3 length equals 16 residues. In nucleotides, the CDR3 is TGTGCCAGCAGCACCTCGGGACAGGGAAGCTCCTACGAGCAGTACTTC. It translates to CASSTSGQGSSYEQYF.

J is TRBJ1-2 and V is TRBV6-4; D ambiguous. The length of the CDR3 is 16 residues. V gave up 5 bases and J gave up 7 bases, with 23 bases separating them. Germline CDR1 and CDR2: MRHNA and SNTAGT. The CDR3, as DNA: TGTGCCAGCAGTCTAAGGCCGGGAGGCAGTGGAAGTGGCTACACCTTC. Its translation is CASSLRPGGSGSGYTF.

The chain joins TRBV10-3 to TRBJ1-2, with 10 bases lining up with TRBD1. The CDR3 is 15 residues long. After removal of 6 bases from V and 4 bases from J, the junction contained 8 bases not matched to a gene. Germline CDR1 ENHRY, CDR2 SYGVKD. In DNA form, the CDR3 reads TGTGCCATCAGCCAGAGACAGGGGGCAGGCTATGGCTACACCTTC. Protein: CAISQRQGAGYGYTF.

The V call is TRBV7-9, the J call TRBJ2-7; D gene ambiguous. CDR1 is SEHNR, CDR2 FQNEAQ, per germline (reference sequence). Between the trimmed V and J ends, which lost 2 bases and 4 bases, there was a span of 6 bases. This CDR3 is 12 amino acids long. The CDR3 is CASSLIRYEQYF. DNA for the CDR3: TGTGCCAGCAGCTTAATCAGATACGAGCAGTACTTC.

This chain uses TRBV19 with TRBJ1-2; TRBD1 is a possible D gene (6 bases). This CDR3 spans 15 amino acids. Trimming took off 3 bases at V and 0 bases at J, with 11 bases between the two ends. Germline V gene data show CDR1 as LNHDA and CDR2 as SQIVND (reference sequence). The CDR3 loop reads CASSMAGDTNYGYTF. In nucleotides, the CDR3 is TGTGCCAGTAGTATGGCTGGGGACACTAACTATGGCTACACCTTC.

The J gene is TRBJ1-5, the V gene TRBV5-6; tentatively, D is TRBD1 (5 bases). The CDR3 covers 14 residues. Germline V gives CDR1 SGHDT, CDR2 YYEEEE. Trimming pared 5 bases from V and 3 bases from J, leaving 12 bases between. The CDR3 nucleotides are TGTGCCAGCAGATCCCGCAGGGACAATCAGCCCCAGCATTTT. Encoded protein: CASRSRRDNQPQHF.

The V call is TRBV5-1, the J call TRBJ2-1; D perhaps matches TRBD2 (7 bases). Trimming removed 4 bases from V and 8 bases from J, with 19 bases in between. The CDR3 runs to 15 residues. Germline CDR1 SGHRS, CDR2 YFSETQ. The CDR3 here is CASSGRDIPYDEQFF. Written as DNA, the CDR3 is TGCGCCAGCAGCGGGAGGGACATACCTTATGATGAGCAGTTCTTC.